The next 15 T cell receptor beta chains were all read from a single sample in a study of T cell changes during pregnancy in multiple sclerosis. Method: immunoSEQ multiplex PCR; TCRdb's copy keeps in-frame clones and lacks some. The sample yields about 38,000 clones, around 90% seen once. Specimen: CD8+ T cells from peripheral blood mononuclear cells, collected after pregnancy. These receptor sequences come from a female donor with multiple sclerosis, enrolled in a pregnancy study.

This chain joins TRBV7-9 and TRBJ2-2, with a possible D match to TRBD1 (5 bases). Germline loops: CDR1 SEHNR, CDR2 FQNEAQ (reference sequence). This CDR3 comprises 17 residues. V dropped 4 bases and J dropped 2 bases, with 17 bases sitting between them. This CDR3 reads CASSSPRGIVNTGELFF. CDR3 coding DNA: TGTGCCAGCAGCTCCCCTAGGGGCATTGTCAACACCGGGGAGCTGTTTTTT.

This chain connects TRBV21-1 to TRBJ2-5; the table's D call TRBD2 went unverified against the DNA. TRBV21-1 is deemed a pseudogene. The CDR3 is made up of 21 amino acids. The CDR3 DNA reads TGTGCCAGCAGCAAAGCACGGGGGGAAAAAAGCGGGGGGGCTGGGTTAGAGACCCAGTACTTC. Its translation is CASSKARGEKSGGAGLETQYF.

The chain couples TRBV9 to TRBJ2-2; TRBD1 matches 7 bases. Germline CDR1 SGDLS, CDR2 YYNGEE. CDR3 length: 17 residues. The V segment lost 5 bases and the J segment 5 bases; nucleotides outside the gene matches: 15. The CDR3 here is CASSHGQDQRRTGELFF. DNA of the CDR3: TGTGCCAGCAGTCACGGACAGGATCAAAGGAGAACCGGGGAGCTGTTTTTT.

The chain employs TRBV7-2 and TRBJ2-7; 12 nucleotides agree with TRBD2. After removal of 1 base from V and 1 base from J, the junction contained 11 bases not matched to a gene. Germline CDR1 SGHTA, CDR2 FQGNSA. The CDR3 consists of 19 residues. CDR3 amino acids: CASSLGWLAGGPRSYEQYF. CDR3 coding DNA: TGTGCCAGCAGCTTAGGATGGCTAGCGGGAGGGCCAAGGTCCTACGAGCAGTACTTC.

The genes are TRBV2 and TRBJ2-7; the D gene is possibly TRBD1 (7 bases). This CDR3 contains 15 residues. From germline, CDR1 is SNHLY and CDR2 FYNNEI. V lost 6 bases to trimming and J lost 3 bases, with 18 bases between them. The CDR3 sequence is CASSRGPGGFYEQYF. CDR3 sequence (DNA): TGTGCCAGCAGCCGGGGTCCAGGGGGGTTCTACGAGCAGTACTTC.

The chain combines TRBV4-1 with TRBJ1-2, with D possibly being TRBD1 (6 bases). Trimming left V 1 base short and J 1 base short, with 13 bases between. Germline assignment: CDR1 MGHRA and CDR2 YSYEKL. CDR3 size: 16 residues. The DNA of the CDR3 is TGCGCCAGCAGCCAAGTAAACAACAGGGTTAACTATGGCTACACCTTC. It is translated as CASSQVNNRVNYGYTF.

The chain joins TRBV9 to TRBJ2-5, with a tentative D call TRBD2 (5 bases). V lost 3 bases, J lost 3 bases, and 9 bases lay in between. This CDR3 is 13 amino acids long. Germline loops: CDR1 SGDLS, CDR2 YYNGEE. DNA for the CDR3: TGTGCCAGCAGCGCAACTAGTAAAGAGACCCAGTACTTC. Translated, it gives CASSATSKETQYF. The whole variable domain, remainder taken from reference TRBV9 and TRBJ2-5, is DSGVTQTPKHLITATGQRVTLRCSPRSGDLSVYWYQQSLDQGLQFLIQYYNGEERAKGNILERFSAQQFPDLHSELNLSSLELGDSALYFCASSATSKETQYFGPGTRLLVL.

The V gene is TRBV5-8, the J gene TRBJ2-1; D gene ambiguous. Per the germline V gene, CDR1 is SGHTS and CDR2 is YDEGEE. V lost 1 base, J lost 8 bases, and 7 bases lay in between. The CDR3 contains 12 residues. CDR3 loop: CASSLTVDEQFF. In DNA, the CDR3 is TGTGCCAGCAGCTTGACAGTGGATGAGCAGTTCTTC. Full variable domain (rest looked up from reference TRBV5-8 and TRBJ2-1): EAGVTQSPTHLIKTRGQQATLRCSPISGHTSVYWYQQALGLGLQFLLWYDEGEERNRGNFPPRFSGRQFPNYSSELNVNALELEDSALYLCASSLTVDEQFFGPGTRLTVL.

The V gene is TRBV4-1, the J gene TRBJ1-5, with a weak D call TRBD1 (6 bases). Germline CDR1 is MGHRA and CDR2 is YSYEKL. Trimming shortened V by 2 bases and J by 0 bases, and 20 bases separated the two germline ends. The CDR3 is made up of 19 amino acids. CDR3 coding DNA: TGCGCCAGCAGCCAACTGACAGGTATCAAAGCCTATAGCAATCAGCCCCAGCATTTT. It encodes CASSQLTGIKAYSNQPQHF.

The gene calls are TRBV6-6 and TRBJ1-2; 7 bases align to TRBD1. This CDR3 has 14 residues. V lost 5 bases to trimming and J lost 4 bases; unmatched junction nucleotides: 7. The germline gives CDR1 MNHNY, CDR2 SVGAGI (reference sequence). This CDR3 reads CASSPHRDSYGYTF. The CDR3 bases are TGTGCCAGCAGTCCACACAGGGACAGCTATGGCTACACCTTC.

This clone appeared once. The CDR3 nucleotides are TGTGCCAGCAGCTTAGCGAGTGTAACTAGCGGGGGCTACAATGAGCAGTTCTTC. Translation gives CASSLASVTSGGYNEQFF. The chain uses TRBV7-6 and TRBJ2-1, with 11 nucleotides matching TRBD2. V gave up 0 bases and J gave up 3 bases; unmatched junction bases: 7. The CDR3 spans 18 residues. Germline loops: CDR1 SGHVS, CDR2 FNYEAQ.

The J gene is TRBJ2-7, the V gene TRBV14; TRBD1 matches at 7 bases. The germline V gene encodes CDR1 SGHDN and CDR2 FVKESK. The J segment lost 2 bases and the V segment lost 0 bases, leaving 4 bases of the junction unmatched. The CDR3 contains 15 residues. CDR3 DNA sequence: TGTGCCAGCAGCCAAGAGGGGGACAGTCCCTACGAGCAGTACTTC. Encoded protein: CASSQEGDSPYEQYF.

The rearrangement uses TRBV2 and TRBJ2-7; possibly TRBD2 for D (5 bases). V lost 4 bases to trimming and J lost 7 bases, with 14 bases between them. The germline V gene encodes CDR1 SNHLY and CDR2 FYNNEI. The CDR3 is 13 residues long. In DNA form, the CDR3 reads TGTGCCAGCAGTGGTGTCCCCCGCGGGGAGCAGTACTTC. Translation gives CASSGVPRGEQYF. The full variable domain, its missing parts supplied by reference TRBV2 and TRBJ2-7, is EPEVTQTPSHQVTQMGQEVILRCVPISNHLYFYWYRQILGQKVEFLVSFYNNEISEKSEIFDDQFSVERPDGSNFTLKIRSTKLEDSAMYFCASSGVPRGEQYFGPGTRLTVT.

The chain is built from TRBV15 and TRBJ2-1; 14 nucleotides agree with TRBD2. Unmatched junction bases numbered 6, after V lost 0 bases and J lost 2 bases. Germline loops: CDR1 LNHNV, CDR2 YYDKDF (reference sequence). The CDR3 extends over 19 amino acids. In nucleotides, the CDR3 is TGTGCCACCAGCAGAGATGTGACTAGCGGGAGGGAACCCTACAATGAGCAGTTCTTC. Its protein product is CATSRDVTSGREPYNEQFF.

CDR3 amino acids: CASNGREAFF. The CDR3 DNA reads as TGTGCCAGCAACGGCAGGGAAGCTTTCTTT. This chain links TRBV2 with TRBJ1-1; no clear D gene. CDR3 size: 10 residues. Germline CDR1 reads SNHLY; CDR2 reads FYNNEI. Trimming cost V 7 bases and J 8 bases, with 8 bases left between them.